Below, 13 T cell receptor beta chains from the same sample are listed, as sequenced in a study of T cell clonality in common variable immunodeficiency. Study-wide results and caveats: Fewer deletions and N-nucleotide insertions were reportedly seen in common variable immunodeficiency TCR beta sequences.

This table comes from immunoSEQ multiplex PCR, and its TCRdb copy is limited to in-frame clones, with some not included. The sample presents roughly 29,000 clones, none singletons. The antigens of these receptors remain unknown. Sequenced sample: peripheral blood mononuclear cells. The receptor set was obtained from a human donor with common variable immunodeficiency.

This clone was counted between two and nine times. Mismatch with germline at one junction end may stem from a read error. The CDR3 bases that were read are TGTGCCAGCAGCTTAGTAACAGGGGCAACTAAGGAAAAA. Its translation: CASSLVTGATKEK. The whole CDR3 reads CASSLVTGATKEKLFF. This chain connects TRBV7-8 to TRBJ1-4; 7 bases are shared with TRBD1. The read ends 3 residues early relative to the CDR3; the germline J gene fills the gap. Germline CDR1 SGHVS, CDR2 FQNEAQ. CDR3 length: 16 residues.

This clone occurred a few times. The read gets to within 3 residues of the CDR3 end, and the germline J gene fills in the rest. V is TRBV30 and J is TRBJ2-1; D remains ambiguous. CDR3 length: 12 residues. Trimming removed 0 bases at V and 4 bases at J, with 4 bases between. Germline CDR1 GTSNPN, CDR2 SVGIG (reference sequence). The CDR3: CAWSVQYNEQFF. The sequenced part of the CDR3 DNA is TGTGCCTGGAGTGTGCAGTACAATGAG.

This clone showed up just a few times. The CDR3 end is not reached by the read, which stops 3 residues before it; the germline J gene fills it in. The chain has TRBV20-1 and TRBJ2-5; D might be TRBD2 (6 bases). Germline V gene lookup returns CDR1 DFQATT and CDR2 SNEGSKA (reference sequence). V dropped 6 bases and J dropped 4 bases, with 27 bases sitting between them. This CDR3 contains 17 residues. The sequenced CDR3 bases are TGCAGTGCCCCGGCGATTCGATTTCTGGAGGGCGCAGAGACC. It encodes CSAPAIRFLEGAET. The CDR3 in full is CSAPAIRFLEGAETQYF.

Comments on this clone: With the read ending 3 residues before the CDR3 end, the germline J gene is used to fill in that end. The V call is TRBV6-1, the J call TRBJ1-6; 7 nucleotides match TRBD1. V trimming: 4 bases; J trimming: 10 bases; junction bases outside the gene matches: 10. The CDR3 is 15 residues long. Germline V CDR1 and CDR2: MNHNS, SASEGT. The CDR3 bases that were read are TGTGCCAGCAGTGGACAGGGTGTATCCACCTCACCC. It encodes CASSGQGVSTSP. The entire CDR3 protein is CASSGQGVSTSPLHF.

This clone occurred many times. With the read ending 3 residues before the CDR3 end, the germline J gene is used to fill in that end. The chain is built from TRBV20-1 and TRBJ2-7; the match to TRBD1 covers 7 bases. Germline V gives CDR1 DFQATT, CDR2 SNEGSKA (reference sequence). V shed 5 bases and J 1 base; nucleotides not matched to a gene: 8. The CDR3 has 14 amino acids. Incomplete CDR3 DNA: TGCAGTGCTCCTACCGGGACAGCTTCCTACGAG. This codes for CSAPTGTASYE. The full-length CDR3 reads as CSAPTGTASYEQYF.

Of note for this clone: The sequenced fragment ends 3 residues before the CDR3 boundary, so the rest is inferred from the germline J gene. The chain uses TRBV2 and TRBJ1-5; TRBD1 matches 9 bases. CDR3 length: 16 amino acids. The germline V gene has CDR1 SNHLY and CDR2 FYNNEI. V lost 3 bases and J lost 3; bases outside the gene matches: 6. This CDR3 reads CASSEEDRGFNQPQHF. Incomplete CDR3 DNA: TGTGCCAGCAGTGAGGAAGACAGGGGGTTCAATCAGCCC.

This clone has just a few counts. The read is 3 residues too short to cover the CDR3 end, so that end is filled in from the germline J gene. This sequence joins TRBV7-9 and TRBJ1-5, with no clear D. Trimming cost V 4 bases and J 0 bases, with 10 bases left between them. Germline CDR1 and CDR2: SEHNR and FQNEAQ (reference sequence). The CDR3 consists of 15 residues. The CDR3 spells CASSSTEDSNQPQHF. CDR3 DNA, as far as it was read: TGTGCCAGCAGCTCAACAGAGGATAGCAATCAGCCC.

This clone was detected many times. The read stops 3 residues short of the end of the CDR3; the missing end is completed from the germline J gene. This chain links TRBV7-8 with TRBJ1-3, with TRBD1 as a possible D gene (6 bases). V lost 0 bases, J lost 0 bases, and 9 bases lay in between. Per the germline V gene, CDR1 is SGHVS and CDR2 is FQNEAQ. The CDR3 has 16 residues. Partial CDR3 DNA: TGTGCCAGCAGCTTAGCCAGGACAGCCTCTGGAAACACC. Protein product: CASSLARTASGNT. The CDR3, in full, reads CASSLARTASGNTIYF.

This clone was seen ten or more times. The read ends 3 residues early relative to the CDR3; the germline J gene fills the gap. The chain links TRBV29-1 to TRBJ2-5; 7 bases agree with TRBD1. The CDR3 sequence is 16 residues long. V dropped 1 base and J dropped 5; count of bases not matched to a gene: 13. Germline values: CDR1 SQVTM, CDR2 ANQGSEA. The CDR3 here is CSVEGKLGQPSETQYF. Partial CDR3 DNA: TGCAGCGTTGAAGGAAAACTGGGACAGCCCAGTGAGACC.

This clone occurred many times. Sequencing ends 3 residues short of the CDR3 end; the germline J gene provides the rest. The chain carries TRBV7-9 and TRBJ2-1; 8 bases fit TRBD2. The CDR3 runs to 15 residues. Losses at the gene ends were 5 bases for V and 6 bases for J; bases not matched to a gene: 9. Germline-derived CDR1 and CDR2 are SEHNR and FQNEAQ (reference sequence). The part of the CDR3 DNA that was read is TGTGCCAGCAGCCCAAAAGCGGGAGTTGTCAATGAG. Amino acid sequence: CASSPKAGVVNE. The full CDR3 protein is CASSPKAGVVNEQFF. Filled out from reference TRBV7-9 and TRBJ2-1, the complete variable domain reads DTGVSQNPRHKITKRGQNVTFRCDPISEHNRLYWYRQTLGQGPEFLTYFQNEAQLEKSRLLSDRFSAERPKGSFSTLEIQRTEQGDSAMYLCASSPKAGVVNEQFFGPGTRLTVL.

As regards this clone: The CDR3 goes on 3 residues after the read ends, and that part is filled in from the germline J gene. The V gene is TRBV5-1, the J gene TRBJ2-7, with D perhaps TRBD1 or TRBD2 (7 bases each). The CDR3 has 14 amino acids. The germline gives CDR1 SGHRS, CDR2 YFSETQ. The V gene lost 4 bases and the J gene lost 4 bases, with 15 bases spanning the gap. CDR3: CASSPQGGGYEQYF. CDR3 DNA, as far as it was read: TGCGCCAGCAGCCCCCAGGGGGGAGGGTACGAG.

This clone was seen a few times. The read falls 3 residues short of the CDR3 end, and the missing part is taken from the germline J gene. The chain links TRBV19 to TRBJ2-2; a possible D gene is TRBD2 (5 bases). From germline, CDR1 is LNHDA and CDR2 SQIVND (reference sequence). V dropped 5 bases and J dropped 4 bases, with 20 bases sitting between them. The CDR3 length is 17 residues. The CDR3 sequence: CASSPRTLYNPTGELFF. CDR3 bases read: TGTGCCAGTAGTCCCCGGACTCTATATAATCCCACCGGGGAG.

This clone was recorded at least ten times. Sequencing ends 3 residues short of the CDR3 end; the germline J gene provides the rest. V usage is TRBV30 and J usage is TRBJ1-4; D may be TRBD1 (5 bases). V lost 3 bases and J lost 2, with 16 bases in between. The CDR3 has 16 amino acids. Germline V gene sequence: CDR1 GTSNPN, CDR2 SVGIG (reference sequence). CDR3 in amino acids: CAWRLGGQGTNEKLFF. The CDR3 bases that were read are TGTGCCTGGAGATTGGGTGGGCAGGGTACTAATGAAAAA.